Following are 27 T cell receptor beta chains from one sample sequenced in a study of blood T cell repertoires in COVID-19. Data came from immunoSEQ multiplex PCR; TCRdb stores just in-frame clones and leaves some out. Here the sample spans about 220,000 clones, 88% being singletons. The sequenced material came from PBMCs or T cells enriched from blood (not recorded which). All receptors derive from a woman aged 40 to 50 with acute COVID-19.

V gene TRBV7-9 combines with J gene TRBJ2-3; maybe TRBD2 (5 bases). V was shortened by 5 bases and J by 3 bases, with 24 bases between the two germline ends. Germline V lookup: CDR1 SEHNR, CDR2 FQNEAQ (reference sequence). This CDR3 has 18 amino acids. DNA of the CDR3: TGTGCCAGCAGCCTCCCCCCAACATTCGGGAAGGCGACAGATACGCAGTATTTT. The encoded protein is CASSLPPTFGKATDTQYF.

The chain links TRBV5-1 to TRBJ2-3, with 10 bases matching TRBD2. The CDR3 contains 15 residues. Germline assignment: CDR1 SGHRS and CDR2 YFSETQ. The J segment lost 6 bases and the V segment lost 3 bases, leaving 7 bases of the junction unmatched. The CDR3 is CASSSLAGATDTQYF. CDR3 in DNA: TGCGCCAGCAGCTCCCTAGCGGGAGCCACCGATACGCAGTATTTT.

This clone came up once. The V call is TRBV6-5, the J call TRBJ1-2, with a tentative D call TRBD1 (5 bases). Germline assignment: CDR1 MNHEY and CDR2 SVGAGI. The germline V and J ends were trimmed by 8 bases and 8 bases, with 21 bases remaining between them. The CDR3 is 14 amino acids. CDR3 loop: CASVGGRAALGYTF. CDR3 bases: TGTGCCAGCGTGGGGGGACGGGCGGCTCTGGGCTACACCTTC.

The chain is built from TRBV24-1 and TRBJ2-3; 12 bases match TRBD2. Per germline, CDR1 KGHDR and CDR2 SFDVKD. J lost 3 bases, V lost 2 bases, and 11 bases had no gene match. The CDR3 has 19 residues. CDR3: CATSDSRLAGGPRTDTQYF. Written as DNA, the CDR3 is TGTGCCACCAGTGATTCCCGGCTAGCGGGGGGGCCTAGGACAGATACGCAGTATTTT.

The V and J genes are TRBV4-2 and TRBJ1-2; TRBD1 matches 7 bases. Germline V gene lookup returns CDR1 LGHNA and CDR2 YNFKEQ. The J segment lost 5 bases and the V segment lost 2 bases, leaving 5 bases of the junction unmatched. This CDR3 spans 14 amino acids. The CDR3 nucleotides are TGTGCCAGCAGCCAACCCGGACAGGTGTATGGCTACACCTTC. It translates to CASSQPGQVYGYTF.

The chain recombines TRBV7-2 with TRBJ1-4; unclear D gene. Between the trimmed V and J ends, which lost 3 bases and 7 bases, there was a span of 9 bases. CDR3 length: 13 amino acids. The germline CDR1 and CDR2 sequences are SGHTA and FQGNSA. CDR3 region: CASSFGRGEKLFF. The DNA of the CDR3 is TGTGCCAGCAGCTTTGGCCGGGGTGAAAAACTGTTTTTT.

This clone was observed once. J is TRBJ1-4 and V is TRBV9; a weak D match, TRBD1 (5 bases). V dropped 2 bases and J dropped 4 bases, with 9 bases sitting between them. CDR1 and CDR2 (germline): SGDLS, YYNGEE. The CDR3 runs 14 residues. In DNA, the CDR3 is TGTGCCAGCAGCGTGACAGCTGGTAATGAAAAACTGTTTTTT. It is translated as CASSVTAGNEKLFF.

This clone was seen only once. With a much larger clone just one base away, this may be a read error. V gene TRBV5-4 combines with J gene TRBJ2-7; 7 nucleotides agree with TRBD2. The ends lost 3 bases at V and 3 bases at J; junction bases unmatched: 0. Per the germline V gene, CDR1 is SGHNT and CDR2 is YYREEE (reference sequence). The CDR3 covers 12 residues. CDR3 coding DNA: TGTGCCAGCAGCTGGGGGGGCTACGAGCAGTACTTC. Protein product: CASSWGGYEQYF.

The chain carries TRBV7-2 and TRBJ2-1; TRBD1 aligns across 11 bases. This CDR3 spans 15 amino acids. The ends lost 3 bases at V and 6 bases at J; junction bases unmatched: 4. Germline V lookup: CDR1 SGHTA, CDR2 FQGNSA. CDR3 sequence: CASSLGTGGSNEQFF. The CDR3 DNA follows: TGTGCCAGCAGCTTGGGGACAGGGGGTTCCAATGAGCAGTTCTTC. Based on the CDR3 plus reference TRBV7-2 and TRBJ2-1, the full variable domain is GAGVSQSPSNKVTEKGKDVELRCDPISGHTALYWYRQSLGQGLEFLIYFQGNSAPDKSGLPSDRFSAERTGGSVSTLTIQRTQQEDSAVYLCASSLGTGGSNEQFFGPGTRLTVL.

V usage is TRBV7-2 and J usage is TRBJ2-3; D perhaps matches TRBD2 (7 bases). Germline V CDR1 and CDR2: SGHTA, FQGNSA. This CDR3 is 15 amino acids long. V lost 4 bases, J lost 1 base, and 12 bases lay in between. The CDR3 reads CASSSGGQGTDTQYF. The CDR3 bases are TGTGCCAGCAGCTCCGGGGGGCAGGGCACAGATACGCAGTATTTT.

V and J are TRBV10-1 and TRBJ2-7, with 7 positions matching TRBD1. The CDR3 totals 13 residues. With V trimmed by 5 bases and J by 6 bases, 7 bases remained unmatched. Germline CDR1 WNHNN, CDR2 SYGVQD (reference sequence). The CDR3 nucleotides read TGCGCCAGCAGTCGCGGACAGGCGGGCGAGCAGTACTTC. This translates into CASSRGQAGEQYF.

This sequence joins TRBV7-2 and TRBJ1-4; D might be TRBD1 (5 bases). Germline V gives CDR1 SGHTA, CDR2 FQGNSA. The V and J ends lost 5 bases and 5 bases respectively, with 18 bases between them. The CDR3 is 16 amino acids. CDR3 protein: CASSPTVGGRNEKLFF. The CDR3 DNA is TGTGCCAGCAGCCCTACCGTCGGGGGACGAAATGAAAAACTGTTTTTT.

The rearrangement links TRBV7-9 to TRBJ2-6; TRBD1 aligns across 9 bases. Germline assignment: CDR1 SEHNR and CDR2 FQNEAQ (reference sequence). V shed 3 bases, J shed 1 base, and the junction held 7 bases outside the gene matches. The CDR3 extends over 18 amino acids. CDR3 nucleotides: TGTGCCAGCAGCTTTTTACGGACAGGGGCTTCTGGGGCCAACGTCCTGACTTTC. Protein: CASSFLRTGASGANVLTF. The full variable domain, with the rest looked up from reference TRBV7-9 and TRBJ2-6, is DTGVSQNPRHKITKRGQNVTFRCDPISEHNRLYWYRQTLGQGPEFLTYFQNEAQLEKSRLLSDRFSAERPKGSFSTLEIQRTEQGDSAMYLCASSFLRTGASGANVLTFGAGSRLTVL.

This chain uses TRBV11-2 with TRBJ2-7; weak D call: TRBD1 (5 bases). V dropped 5 bases and J dropped 0 bases, with 20 bases sitting between them. Germline-derived CDR1 and CDR2 are SGHAT and FQNNGV. This CDR3 is built from 17 residues. In nucleotides, the CDR3 is TGTGCCAGCAGCCGAGACCTGAGTGGGGCGAACTCCTACGAGCAGTACTTC. This sequence encodes CASSRDLSGANSYEQYF.

J is TRBJ1-1 and V is TRBV30, with TRBD1 matching over 7 bases. This CDR3 has 12 amino acids. J gave up 5 bases and V 4 bases, and 4 bases lay outside the gene matches. The germline V gene has CDR1 GTSNPN and CDR2 SVGIG (reference sequence). The CDR3: CAWNPGGTEAFF. Here the CDR3 DNA reads TGTGCCTGGAATCCAGGGGGAACTGAAGCTTTCTTT. The whole variable domain, remainder taken from reference TRBV30 and TRBJ1-1, is SQTIHQWPATLVQPVGSPLSLECTVEGTSNPNLYWYRQAAGRGLQLLFYSVGIGQISSEVPQNLSASRPQDRQFILSSKKLLLSDSGFYLCAWNPGGTEAFFGQGTRLTVV.

The chain joins TRBV19 to TRBJ1-5, with D possibly being TRBD1 (5 bases). This CDR3 has 14 residues. The germline V and J ends were trimmed by 3 bases and 9 bases, with 15 bases remaining between them. Germline values: CDR1 LNHDA, CDR2 SQIVND (reference sequence). The CDR3: CASSIPDSPWPQHF. The DNA of the CDR3 is TGTGCCAGTAGTATTCCCGACAGCCCCTGGCCCCAGCATTTT.

This clone was detected a few times. This chain uses TRBV29-1 with TRBJ1-4; D remains ambiguous. Germline CDR1 and CDR2: SQVTM and ANQGSEA. The CDR3 contains 13 residues. Trimming removed 2 bases at V and 0 bases at J, with 4 bases between. CDR3: CSVESATNEKLFF. The CDR3 nucleotides read TGCAGCGTTGAATCCGCAACTAATGAAAAACTGTTTTTT.

The chain employs TRBV7-7 and TRBJ2-1; TRBD1 is a possible D gene (6 bases). Trimming took 6 bases from V and 0 from J, leaving 12 bases between them. The CDR3 spans 15 residues. CDR1 and CDR2 from the germline V gene are SSHAT and FNYEAQ (reference sequence). CDR3 amino acids: CASSPIGGSYNEQFF. CDR3 nucleotide sequence: TGTGCCAGCAGTCCTATAGGGGGCTCCTACAATGAGCAGTTCTTC.

In this sample, this clone turned up once. The chain uses TRBV3-1 (or the pseudogene TRBV3-2) and TRBJ2-1, with D possibly being TRBD1 (5 bases). Germline loops: CDR1 LGHDT, CDR2 YNNKEL (reference sequence). This CDR3 contains 12 residues. Deletions cut 4 bases from V and 8 bases from J, with 9 bases between. The CDR3: CASSLWGDEQFF. The CDR3 DNA reads as TGTGCCAGCAGCCTTTGGGGCGATGAGCAGTTCTTC.

This clone was detected only a few times. V is TRBV5-4 and J is TRBJ2-5; 8 bases are shared with TRBD2. This CDR3 has 16 residues. The germline gives CDR1 SGHNT, CDR2 YYREEE (reference sequence). The trim removed 0 bases at V and 3 bases at J, leaving 7 bases unmatched. CDR3 in DNA: TGTGCCAGCAGCTTGGAACCTATAGCGGGGAAAGAGACCCAGTACTTC. Its translation: CASSLEPIAGKETQYF.

The chain couples TRBV19 to TRBJ1-5, with D perhaps TRBD1 (6 bases). Trimming cost V 0 bases and J 6 bases, with 18 bases left between them. The CDR3 has 17 amino acids. Germline CDR1 is LNHDA and CDR2 is SQIVND (reference sequence). The CDR3: CASSIDRGLQGSQPQHF. For the CDR3, the DNA is TGTGCCAGTAGTATAGATAGGGGATTACAGGGTAGTCAGCCCCAGCATTTT.

J is TRBJ1-3 and V is TRBV5-1, with D possibly matching TRBD1 (6 bases). This CDR3 is 16 amino acids long. Looked up from germline, CDR1 is SGHRS and CDR2 is YFSETQ. The ends were cut back, 3 bases at V and 0 bases at J, with 13 bases in the middle. CDR3 DNA sequence: TGCGCCAGCAGCTCTACAACAGGGCCCTCTGGAAACACCATATATTTT. Its protein product is CASSSTTGPSGNTIYF.

The J gene is TRBJ2-7, the V gene TRBV18; 7 nucleotides align to TRBD1. CDR1 KGHSH and CDR2 LQKENI come from the germline V gene. This CDR3 has 16 residues. After removal of 2 bases from V and 2 bases from J, the junction contained 9 bases not matched to a gene. The CDR3 DNA follows: TGTGCCAGCTCACCAATCGTTCTGGACAGGACCTACGAGCAGTACTTC. Its translation: CASSPIVLDRTYEQYF. The whole variable domain, filled in from reference TRBV18 and TRBJ2-7, reads NAGVMQNPRHLVRRRGQEARLRCSPMKGHSHVYWYRQLPEEGLKFMVYLQKENIIDESGMPKERFSAEFPKEGPSILRIQQVVRGDSAAYFCASSPIVLDRTYEQYFGPGTRLTVT.

The rearrangement joins TRBV9 to TRBJ2-3; the match to TRBD2 covers 11 bases. Germline loops: CDR1 SGDLS, CDR2 YYNGEE. The CDR3 loop spans 17 amino acids. The J segment lost 4 bases and the V segment lost 0 bases, leaving 7 bases of the junction unmatched. CDR3 loop: CASSVGRLAGQADTQYF. The CDR3 DNA sequence: TGTGCCAGCAGCGTAGGTAGACTAGCGGGACAGGCAGATACGCAGTATTTT.

The genes are TRBV3-1 (or the pseudogene TRBV3-2) and TRBJ1-2; no reliable D call. CDR3 length: 12 residues. Germline V lookup: CDR1 LGHDT, CDR2 YNNKEL (reference sequence). V was trimmed by 1 base and J by 4 bases, leaving 4 bases between them. The CDR3 coding sequence is TGTGCCAGCAGCCAAGCCGTCTATGGCTACACCTTC. Protein sequence: CASSQAVYGYTF.

Only one count was recorded for this clone. V usage is TRBV11-3 and J usage is TRBJ2-2; unclear D gene. CDR3 length equals 11 residues. V lost 5 bases and J 8 bases, leaving 6 bases between the germline ends. Germline CDR1 reads SGHNT; CDR2 reads YENEEA. CDR3: CASSLRGELFF. The CDR3 coding sequence is TGTGCCAGCAGCCTGAGGGGGGAGCTGTTTTTT.

The chain recombines TRBV10-3 with TRBJ1-6, with a weak D call TRBD1 (5 bases). The CDR3 consists of 16 residues. V was shortened by 3 bases and J by 4 bases, with 13 bases between the two germline ends. Germline V gene sequence: CDR1 ENHRY, CDR2 SYGVKD. CDR3 in DNA: TGTGCCATCAGTGAAGGCACAGGCGGTTATAATTCACCCCTCCACTTT. It translates to CAISEGTGGYNSPLHF.